The rows below give T cell receptor beta chains drawn from one sample of a study of OX40 agonist ivuxolimab in advanced cancers. Repertoires were generated with immunoSEQ multiplex PCR, while TCRdb's copy carries only in-frame clones and drops some. This table has around 75,000 clones, about 89% appearing once. Sequences were derived from CD4+ or CD8+ T cells sorted from blood, sampled in a trial of the OX40 agonist ivuxolimab. These TCRs come from an adult with an advanced solid tumor such as melanoma, head and neck, liver or kidney cancer. Both conserved end residues are part of each CDR3. The D gene is left open where the match is weak. Clone size is shown for a subset of rows, as once, few, many or a class of expanded clone.

abundance	j_gene	len	d_gene	v_gene	CDR3nt	CDR3aa
NA	TRBJ1-1	13	NA	TRBV11-2	TGTGCCAGCAGCTTAGGACTTAACACTGAAGCTTTCTTT	CASSLGLNTEAFF
NA	TRBJ1-4	13	NA	TRBV28	TGTGCCAGCAGTTCCGACAGGACTGAAAAACTGTTTTTT	CASSSDRTEKLFF
NA	TRBJ1-6	15	NA	TRBV4-2	TGTGCCAGCAGCCTAAGAGCGGCTTATAATTCACCCCTCCACTTT	CASSLRAAYNSPLHF
NA	TRBJ1-2	11	TRBD1	TRBV2	TGTGCCAAAGACAGGGGTAATGGCTACACCTTC	CAKDRGNGYTF
NA	TRBJ1-4	15	NA	TRBV27	TGTGCCAGCAGTTTATATTTTGGGACTAATGAAAAACTGTTTTTT	CASSLYFGTNEKLFF
NA	TRBJ2-7	14	NA	TRBV6-5	TGTGCCAGCAGTTACTCCCTAGCCTCCTACGAGCAGTACTTC	CASSYSLASYEQYF
NA	TRBJ1-5	16	NA	TRBV9	TGTGCCAGCAGCGTGCACAACGGATATAGCAATCAGCCCCAGCATTTT	CASSVHNGYSNQPQHF
NA	TRBJ2-7	12	NA	TRBV28	TGTGCCAGCAGCCGGGACGGCCCTAATCAGTACTTC	CASSRDGPNQYF
NA	TRBJ2-1	15	TRBD2	TRBV11-2	TGTGCCAGCAGCTTAGGGAGCGGGGGCCTCAATGAGCAGTTCTTC	CASSLGSGGLNEQFF
NA	TRBJ2-7	15	TRBD1	TRBV9	TGTGCCAGCAGCGTAGGGACAGGGGGTCTTGACGAGCAGTACTTC	CASSVGTGGLDEQYF
NA	TRBJ2-4	13	NA	TRBV7-3	TGTGCCAGCAGCTCGAGCGTCGGGAACATTCAGTACTTC	CASSSSVGNIQYF
NA	TRBJ1-2	13	NA	TRBV5-4	TGTGCCACCTCGGCGGGGGGACGGACCGGCTACACCTTC	CATSAGGRTGYTF
NA	TRBJ1-1	12	NA	TRBV29-1	TGCAGCGCCCGGAGTGTTCAGTTTGAAGCTTTCTTT	CSARSVQFEAFF
NA	TRBJ2-7	14	NA	TRBV29-1	TGCAGCGTTGGATGGGGGCGCGGGTTAAGCGAGCAGTACTTC	CSVGWGRGLSEQYF
NA	TRBJ2-6	16	NA	TRBV18	TGTGCCAGCTCACCACCACAGGCTGTAGGGGCCAACGTCCTGACTTTC	CASSPPQAVGANVLTF
NA	TRBJ2-1	12	NA	TRBV18	TGTGCCAGCTCACCAAGGCTCGAAGAGCAGTTCTTC	CASSPRLEEQFF
NA	TRBJ2-3	15	TRBD2	TRBV28	TGTGCCAGCAGTTTAGGGCGGGAGGGCCCGGATACGCAGTATTTT	CASSLGREGPDTQYF
NA	TRBJ2-3	15	NA	TRBV5-8	TGTGCCAGCAGCTTGGATCCAGCGTCAACAGATACGCAGTATTTT	CASSLDPASTDTQYF
NA	TRBJ2-5	20	TRBD2	TRBV6-4	TGTGCCAGCAGTGACGGGGTAGGCAGGGCGATGACTAGCGGGAGAGAGACCCAGTACTTC	CASSDGVGRAMTSGRETQYF
NA	TRBJ2-6	15	NA	TRBV5-4	TGTGCCAGCAGCTTGCCAGAATCTGGGGCCAACGTCCTGACTTTC	CASSLPESGANVLTF
NA	TRBJ2-1	13	TRBD2	TRBV10-3	TGTGCCATCGGTACTAGCGGAGAGAATGAGCAGTTCTTC	CAIGTSGENEQFF
once	TRBJ1-3	14	NA	TRBV19	TGTGCCAGTAGTATTGGCGGCGGCGGAAACACCATATATTTT	CASSIGGGGNTIYF
NA	TRBJ2-2	16	NA	TRBV6-5	TGTGCCAGCAGTTGGGACATCTACGCGAACACCGGGGAGCTGTTTTTT	CASSWDIYANTGELFF
few	TRBJ1-6	15	TRBD1	TRBV6-4	TGTGCCAGCAGTGAAAGCGGACAGGGGAATTCACCCCTCCACTTT	CASSESGQGNSPLHF
NA	TRBJ2-7	15	NA	TRBV15	TGTGCCACCAGCCAATCCGGGACCCGGGGATACGAGCAGTACTTC	CATSQSGTRGYEQYF
NA	TRBJ1-2	13	NA	TRBV27	TGTGCCAGCGTAAAATCCCCGGGAGGTGGCTACACCTTC	CASVKSPGGGYTF
NA	TRBJ2-5	14	NA	TRBV6-1	TGTGCCAGCAGTGTCCCGGGAGCCAGAGAGACCCAGTACTTC	CASSVPGARETQYF
NA	TRBJ2-5	13	TRBD2	TRBV19	TGTGCCAGTAGTCTTAGCGGGGGGGAGACCCAGTACTTC	CASSLSGGETQYF
once	TRBJ2-7	16	TRBD1	TRBV11-2	TGTGCCAGCAGCTCCACCCTCGGGACAGACACCTACGAGCAGTACTTC	CASSSTLGTDTYEQYF
NA	TRBJ1-1	15	NA	TRBV2	TGTGCCAGCAGGGCCCGACAGTTCCCGAACACTGAAGCTTTCTTT	CASRARQFPNTEAFF
NA	TRBJ2-6	13	NA	TRBV15	TGTGCCACCAGGGACTCTGGGGCCAACGTCCTGACTTTC	CATRDSGANVLTF
once	TRBJ1-6	14	NA	TRBV19	TGTGCCAGTACTCTGGGCAGTAATAATTCACCCCTCCACTTT	CASTLGSNNSPLHF
NA	TRBJ2-1	12	NA	TRBV5-1	TGCGCCAGCTCACTGACGAGGAATGAGCAGTTCTTC	CASSLTRNEQFF
NA	TRBJ1-1	15	TRBD1	TRBV11-3	TGTGCCAGCAGCTTTCTGTCAGGGGGTTTCGCTGAAGCTTTCTTT	CASSFLSGGFAEAFF
NA	TRBJ2-5	14	TRBD2	TRBV7-2	TGTGCCAGCACCCTAGCGGGAGTGGGAGAGACCCAGTACTTC	CASTLAGVGETQYF
NA	TRBJ1-3	15	NA	TRBV5-1	TGCGCCAGCAGAAGGGAGACCAACTCTGGAAACACCATATATTTT	CASRRETNSGNTIYF
NA	TRBJ2-7	13	NA	TRBV28	TGTGCCAGCAGTTTCGCAGGGGTCGACGAGCAGTGCTTC	CASSFAGVDEQCF
NA	TRBJ2-5	17	TRBD1	TRBV28	TGTGCCAGCAGTTCCCCCGCCGGACAGGGCACCCAAGAGACCCAGTACTTC	CASSSPAGQGTQETQYF
NA	TRBJ1-5	12	TRBD1	TRBV6-6	TGTGCCAGCAGGACAGGGGGTCAGCCCCAGCATTTT	CASRTGGQPQHF
NA	TRBJ1-1	15	NA	TRBV7-8	TGTGCCAGCAACCCGACGGGGGCAATCCTCACTGAAGCTTTCTTT	CASNPTGAILTEAFF
NA	TRBJ2-3	13	NA	TRBV27	TGTGCCAGCAGTTTATTAGACACAGATACGCAGTATTTT	CASSLLDTDTQYF
many	TRBJ2-7	16	TRBD2	TRBV7-6	TGTGCCAGCAGCTTTATGTCGTCTAGCGGAACCTACGAGCAGTACTTC	CASSFMSSSGTYEQYF
NA	TRBJ2-5	12	TRBD2	TRBV7-2	TGTGCCAGCAGCTTAGGGGGGGGGACCCAGTACTTC	CASSLGGGTQYF
NA	TRBJ1-1	13	NA	TRBV19	TGTGCCAGTAGTACCACTACCAACACTGAAGCTTTCTTT	CASSTTTNTEAFF
NA	TRBJ2-6	17	NA	TRBV5-1	TGCGCCAGCAGCCCGTTACAGCTCGTCTCTGGGGCCAACGTCCTGACTTTC	CASSPLQLVSGANVLTF
NA	TRBJ2-1	15	TRBD2	TRBV28	TGTGCCAGCAGTCCTCCACCGGGACTAGCGGATGAGCAGTTCTTC	CASSPPPGLADEQFF
NA	TRBJ2-3	15	TRBD2	TRBV7-9	TGTGCCAGCAGCCCTCCGGGACTAGCGACAGATACGCAGTATTTT	CASSPPGLATDTQYF
NA	TRBJ2-1	15	NA	TRBV4-1	TGCGCCAGCAGCCTCCAGGGGTTAGGCTACAATGAGCAGTTCTTC	CASSLQGLGYNEQFF
NA	TRBJ1-5	11	NA	TRBV10-3	TGTGCCATCAAAGGGAATCAGCCCCAGCATTTT	CAIKGNQPQHF
NA	TRBJ2-1	14	NA	TRBV19	TGTGCCAGTACCGCCAGAGCTTCCTACAATGAGCAGTTCTTC	CASTARASYNEQFF
NA	TRBJ2-5	14	TRBD1	TRBV5-1	TGCGCCAGCAGCCCCGGACAGGGACAAGAGACCCAGTACTTC	CASSPGQGQETQYF
once	TRBJ2-5	16	TRBD2	TRBV5-1	TGCGCCAGCAGCTTGCCGCTAGCGGGAGCCCAAGGGACCCAGTACTTC	CASSLPLAGAQGTQYF
NA	TRBJ2-7	15	NA	TRBV4-1	TGCGCCAGCAGCCACCCATCACGCGGAAGCTACGAGCAGTACTTC	CASSHPSRGSYEQYF
once	TRBJ2-1	15	NA	TRBV7-2	TGTGCCAGCAGCTCGACAGGTCCTGGGTACAATGAGCAGTTCTTC	CASSSTGPGYNEQFF
few	TRBJ2-1	16	TRBD2	TRBV4-2	TGTGCCAGCAGCCAAGATCGGGCTAGCGGTTACAATGAGCAGTTCTTC	CASSQDRASGYNEQFF
NA	TRBJ1-2	14	NA	TRBV5-6	TGTGCCAGCAGCTTGGGAGTCTCTAACTATGGCTACACCTTC	CASSLGVSNYGYTF
once	TRBJ2-2	16	NA	TRBV2	TGTGCCAGCAGTGATTTTGGGTTTTATTACACCGGGGAGCTGTTTTTT	CASSDFGFYYTGELFF
NA	TRBJ2-5	13	NA	TRBV7-9	TGTGCCAGCAGCTTAGGGGGGTCGGAGACCCAGTACTTC	CASSLGGSETQYF
NA	TRBJ2-7	13	TRBD1	TRBV10-3	TGTGCCATCAGGAAGACAGGGGGAGACGAGCAGTACTTC	CAIRKTGGDEQYF